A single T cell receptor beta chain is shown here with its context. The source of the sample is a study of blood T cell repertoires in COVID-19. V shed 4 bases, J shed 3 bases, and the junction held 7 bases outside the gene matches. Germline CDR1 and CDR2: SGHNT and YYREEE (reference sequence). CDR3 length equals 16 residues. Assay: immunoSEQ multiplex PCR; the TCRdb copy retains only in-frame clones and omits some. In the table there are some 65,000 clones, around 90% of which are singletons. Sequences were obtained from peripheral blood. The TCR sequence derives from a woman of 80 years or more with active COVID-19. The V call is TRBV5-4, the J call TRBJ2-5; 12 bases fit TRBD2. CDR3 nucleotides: TGTGCCAGCAGCCGAGCCCGACTAGCGGGGGAAGAGACCCAGTACTTC. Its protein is CASSRARLAGEETQYF.